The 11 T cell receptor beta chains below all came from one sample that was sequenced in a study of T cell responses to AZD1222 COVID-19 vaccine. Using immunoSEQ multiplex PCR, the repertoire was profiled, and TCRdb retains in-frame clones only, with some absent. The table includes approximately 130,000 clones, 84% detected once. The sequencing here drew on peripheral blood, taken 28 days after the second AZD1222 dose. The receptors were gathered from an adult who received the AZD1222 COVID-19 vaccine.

CDR3 bases: TGTGCCAGCTCCCGCGACAGCTACAATGAGCAGTTCTTC. This translates into CASSRDSYNEQFF. The gene calls are TRBV18 and TRBJ2-1, with D perhaps TRBD1 (5 bases). The germline CDR1 and CDR2 sequences are KGHSH and LQKENI. Between the trimmed V and J ends, which lost 6 bases and 3 bases, there was a span of 9 bases. This CDR3 contains 13 residues.

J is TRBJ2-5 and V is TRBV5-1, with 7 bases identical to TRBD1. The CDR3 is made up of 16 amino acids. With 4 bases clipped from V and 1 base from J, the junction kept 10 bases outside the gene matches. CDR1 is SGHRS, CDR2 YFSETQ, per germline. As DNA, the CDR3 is TGCGCCAGCAGCCTACCCACTCGGACAGGCCAAGAGACCCAGTACTTC. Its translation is CASSLPTRTGQETQYF.

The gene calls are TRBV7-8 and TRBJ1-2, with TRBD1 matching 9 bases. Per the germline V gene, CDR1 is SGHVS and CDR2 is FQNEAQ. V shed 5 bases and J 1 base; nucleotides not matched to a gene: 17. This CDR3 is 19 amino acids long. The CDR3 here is CASSRHPAGTGKGNYGYTF. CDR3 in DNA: TGTGCCAGCAGCCGCCACCCCGCTGGGACAGGGAAGGGTAACTATGGCTACACCTTC.

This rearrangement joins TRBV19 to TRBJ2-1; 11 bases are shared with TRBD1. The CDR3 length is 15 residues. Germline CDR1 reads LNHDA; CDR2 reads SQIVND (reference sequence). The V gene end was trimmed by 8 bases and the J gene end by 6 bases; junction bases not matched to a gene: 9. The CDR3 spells CASGRTGGSPNEQFF. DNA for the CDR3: TGTGCCAGTGGGAGGACAGGGGGCTCCCCCAATGAGCAGTTCTTC.

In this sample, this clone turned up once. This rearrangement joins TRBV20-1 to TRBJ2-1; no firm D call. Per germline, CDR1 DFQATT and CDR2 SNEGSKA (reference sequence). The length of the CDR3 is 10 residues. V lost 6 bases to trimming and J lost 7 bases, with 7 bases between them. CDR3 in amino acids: CSAEGNEQFF. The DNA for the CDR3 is TGCAGTGCCGAAGGGAATGAGCAGTTCTTC.

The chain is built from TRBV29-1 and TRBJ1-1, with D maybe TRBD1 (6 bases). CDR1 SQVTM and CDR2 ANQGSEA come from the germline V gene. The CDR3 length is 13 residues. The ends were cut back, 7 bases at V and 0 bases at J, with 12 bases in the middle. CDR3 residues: CSGVTGMNTEAFF. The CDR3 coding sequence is TGCAGCGGGGTGACAGGAATGAACACTGAAGCTTTCTTT. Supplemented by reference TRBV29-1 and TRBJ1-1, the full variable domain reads SAVISQKPSRDICQRGTSLTIQCQVDSQVTMMFWYRQQPGQSLTLIATANQGSEATYESGFVIDKFPISRPNLTFSTLTVSNMSPEDSSIYLCSGVTGMNTEAFFGQGTRLTVV.

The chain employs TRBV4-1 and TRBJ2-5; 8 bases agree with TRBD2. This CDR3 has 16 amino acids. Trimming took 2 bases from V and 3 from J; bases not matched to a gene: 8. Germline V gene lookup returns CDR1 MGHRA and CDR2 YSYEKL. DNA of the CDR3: TGCGCCAGCAGCCAAAGCGGGGCGGGGGGCAAAGAGACCCAGTACTTC. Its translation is CASSQSGAGGKETQYF.

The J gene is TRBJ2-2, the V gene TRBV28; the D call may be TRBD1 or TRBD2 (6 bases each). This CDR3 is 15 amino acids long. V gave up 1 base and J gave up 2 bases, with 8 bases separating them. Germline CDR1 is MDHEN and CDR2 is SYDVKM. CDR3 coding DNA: TGTGCCAGCAGTTTATCGGGGGCCAACACCGGGGAGCTGTTTTTT. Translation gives CASSLSGANTGELFF.

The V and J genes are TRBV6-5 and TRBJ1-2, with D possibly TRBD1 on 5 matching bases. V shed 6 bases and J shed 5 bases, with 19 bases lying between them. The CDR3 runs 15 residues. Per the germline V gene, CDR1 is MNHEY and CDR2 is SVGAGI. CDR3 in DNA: TGTGCCAGCAGACCTCCGGGACTGCTCTCGTATGGCTACACCTTC. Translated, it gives CASRPPGLLSYGYTF.

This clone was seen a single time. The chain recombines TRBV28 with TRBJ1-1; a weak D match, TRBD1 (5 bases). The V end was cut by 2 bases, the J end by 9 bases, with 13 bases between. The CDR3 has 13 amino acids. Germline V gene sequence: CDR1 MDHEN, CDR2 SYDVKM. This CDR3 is CASSLREGQKAFF. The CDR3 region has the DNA TGTGCCAGCAGTTTAAGGGAGGGGCAGAAAGCTTTCTTT.

The CDR3 DNA reads as TGCGCCAGCAGCTTGTCCCAGGGACGGAGAAATTCACCCCTCCACTTT. It is translated as CASSLSQGRRNSPLHF. This chain joins TRBV5-1 and TRBJ1-6; possible D gene TRBD1, 5 bases. Trimming took 1 base from V and 7 from J, leaving 15 bases between them. CDR1 is SGHRS and CDR2 is YFSETQ in the germline V gene. The CDR3 extends over 16 amino acids.